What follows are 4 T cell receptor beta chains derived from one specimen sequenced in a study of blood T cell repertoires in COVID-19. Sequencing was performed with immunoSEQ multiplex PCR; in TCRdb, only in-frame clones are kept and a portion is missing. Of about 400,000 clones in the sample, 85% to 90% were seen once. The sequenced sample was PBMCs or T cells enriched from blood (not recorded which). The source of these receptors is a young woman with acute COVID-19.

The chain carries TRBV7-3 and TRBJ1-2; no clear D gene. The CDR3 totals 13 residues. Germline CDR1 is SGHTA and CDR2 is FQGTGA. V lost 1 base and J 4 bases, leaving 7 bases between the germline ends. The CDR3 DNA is TGTGCCAGCAGCTTAAGAGGGCTCTATGGCTACACCTTC. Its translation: CASSLRGLYGYTF.

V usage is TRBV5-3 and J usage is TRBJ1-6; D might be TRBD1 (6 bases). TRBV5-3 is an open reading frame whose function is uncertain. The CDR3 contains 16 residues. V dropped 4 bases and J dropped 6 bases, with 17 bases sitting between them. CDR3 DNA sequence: TGTGCCAGAAGCGCCCGTAGGGGGGGCGGTAATTCACCCCTCCACTTT. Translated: CARSARRGGGNSPLHF.

The CDR3 DNA is TGTGCCTGGCCCCGACCGGCGGGGGAGCAGGATACGCAGTATTTT. It translates to CAWPRPAGEQDTQYF. J is TRBJ2-3 and V is TRBV30, with TRBD2 matching 7 bases. Germline values: CDR1 GTSNPN, CDR2 SVGIG (reference sequence). This CDR3 has 15 amino acids. The V and J ends lost 5 bases and 6 bases, in that order; junction bases with no gene match: 14.

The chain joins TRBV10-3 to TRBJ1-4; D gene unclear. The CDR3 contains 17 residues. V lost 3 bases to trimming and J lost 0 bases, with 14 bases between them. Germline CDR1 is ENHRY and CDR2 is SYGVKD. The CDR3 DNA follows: TGTGCCATCAGTGATCGGTTCGGTATATCAACTAATGAAAAACTGTTTTTT. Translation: CAISDRFGISTNEKLFF.